This is a list of T cell receptor beta chains from one sample in a study of cytomegalovirus exposure and HLA in healthy donors. The method was immunoSEQ multiplex PCR; TCRdb's version includes in-frame clones alone and lacks a portion of them. The table includes about 200,000 clones, about nine tenths detected once. The sequencing sample was made of PBMCs. The receptor source for this set is a young woman in good health and CMV-seropositive. The CDR3 runs from the conserved cysteine through the conserved F or W. The D gene is left open where the match is weak. Not every row has a clone size; where given, it reads once, few, many or a size class.

cdr3_nt: TGTGCCAGCAGCCAGGCCCCGGGACTAGCGGGAGCGGTCGGGGAGCTGTTTTTT; cdr3_aa: CASSQAPGLAGAVGELFF; v_call: TRBV4-2; j_call: TRBJ2-2; clone_size: few; d_call: TRBD2
cdr3_nt: TGTGCTAGTGGCTATGGACAGGGGGCGTTTAATGAAAAACTGTTTTTT; cdr3_aa: CASGYGQGAFNEKLFF; v_call: TRBV12-5; j_call: TRBJ1-4; clone_size: once; d_call: TRBD1
cdr3_nt: TGTGCCAGCAGTCAGGGGAGCACAGATACGCAGTATTTT; cdr3_aa: CASSQGSTDTQYF; v_call: TRBV27; j_call: TRBJ2-3; clone_size: NA; d_call: NA
cdr3_nt: TGTGCCAGTAGTGGACAGGGCTTGACTGAAGCTTTCTTT; cdr3_aa: CASSGQGLTEAFF; v_call: TRBV19; j_call: TRBJ1-1; clone_size: NA; d_call: TRBD1
cdr3_nt: TGTGCCAGCAGCGTAGGGGTAGAGGACACCGGGGAGCTGTTTTTT; cdr3_aa: CASSVGVEDTGELFF; v_call: TRBV9; j_call: TRBJ2-2; clone_size: few; d_call: NA
cdr3_nt: TGCGCCAGCAGCTTGGGTTCTTTCGGGACAGAAGCAGGATTTCAAGCTTTCTTT; cdr3_aa: CASSLGSFGTEAGFQAFF; v_call: TRBV5-1; j_call: TRBJ1-1; clone_size: NA; d_call: TRBD1
cdr3_nt: TGCGCCAGCAGCCAAGATGGCCGCCTCTCTGGAAACACCATATATTTT; cdr3_aa: CASSQDGRLSGNTIYF; v_call: TRBV4-1; j_call: TRBJ1-3; clone_size: NA; d_call: NA
cdr3_nt: TGTGCCAGCAGTTCCTCCACAGGGAAAGGGATCTATGGCTACACCTTC; cdr3_aa: CASSSSTGKGIYGYTF; v_call: TRBV6-5; j_call: TRBJ1-2; clone_size: NA; d_call: NA
cdr3_nt: TGTGCCAGCAGCCATCGGGGGGACTACGAGCAGTACTTC; cdr3_aa: CASSHRGDYEQYF; v_call: TRBV2; j_call: TRBJ2-7; clone_size: NA; d_call: TRBD2
cdr3_nt: TGTGCCAGCAGCTTTTCATCCCAGCCCCAGCATTTT; cdr3_aa: CASSFSSQPQHF; v_call: TRBV7-9; j_call: TRBJ1-5; clone_size: NA; d_call: NA
cdr3_nt: TGCGCCAGCAGCCAAGATCAGGGAACCCAAGAGACCCAGTACTTC; cdr3_aa: CASSQDQGTQETQYF; v_call: TRBV4-1; j_call: TRBJ2-5; clone_size: once; d_call: NA
cdr3_nt: TGTGCCAGCAGCAAAGTTGGCAATCGCCACGCCTACGAGCAGTACTTC; cdr3_aa: CASSKVGNRHAYEQYF; v_call: TRBV21-1; j_call: TRBJ2-7; clone_size: few; d_call: NA
cdr3_nt: TGTGCCACCAGCGATGGACAGGGCAGCAATCAGCCCCAGCATTTT; cdr3_aa: CATSDGQGSNQPQHF; v_call: TRBV15; j_call: TRBJ1-5; clone_size: NA; d_call: TRBD1
cdr3_nt: TGTGCCAGCAGCTTAACTAGCGGGAGGGGGGAGCAGTACTTC; cdr3_aa: CASSLTSGRGEQYF; v_call: TRBV7-8; j_call: TRBJ2-7; clone_size: NA; d_call: TRBD2
cdr3_nt: TGTGCCAGCAGCGGGGACACGGTCTTCTCTGGAAACACCATATATTTT; cdr3_aa: CASSGDTVFSGNTIYF; v_call: TRBV5-4; j_call: TRBJ1-3; clone_size: NA; d_call: NA
cdr3_nt: TGTGCCAGCAGTTACTCCGGTGGTGGCACTGAAGCTTTCTTT; cdr3_aa: CASSYSGGGTEAFF; v_call: TRBV6-5; j_call: TRBJ1-1; clone_size: NA; d_call: NA
cdr3_nt: TGTGCCAGCAGCCACGGACTTGTGGAGCAGTACTTC; cdr3_aa: CASSHGLVEQYF; v_call: TRBV13; j_call: TRBJ2-7; clone_size: few; d_call: NA
cdr3_nt: TGTGCCAGCAGCCCTTTGGTTGTGACAGCGACAAATTCCTACGAGCAGTACTTC; cdr3_aa: CASSPLVVTATNSYEQYF; v_call: TRBV14; j_call: TRBJ2-7; clone_size: NA; d_call: NA
cdr3_nt: TGCGCCAGCATGGGAGGACAGGAGAACACCGGGGAGCTGTTTTTT; cdr3_aa: CASMGGQENTGELFF; v_call: TRBV4-1; j_call: TRBJ2-2; clone_size: once; d_call: NA
cdr3_nt: TGCGCCAGCAGCCCTGAAAGCGGAGTCAATGAGCAGTTCTTC; cdr3_aa: CASSPESGVNEQFF; v_call: TRBV5-1; j_call: TRBJ2-1; clone_size: NA; d_call: NA
cdr3_nt: TGTGCCAGCAGTGATGTCGGACAGGGCCCAGGGTATGAAAAACTGTTTTTT; cdr3_aa: CASSDVGQGPGYEKLFF; v_call: TRBV6-1; j_call: TRBJ1-4; clone_size: NA; d_call: TRBD1
cdr3_nt: TGTGCCAGCGCCGGGGGGAACACTGAAGCTTTCTTT; cdr3_aa: CASAGGNTEAFF; v_call: TRBV28; j_call: TRBJ1-1; clone_size: NA; d_call: NA
cdr3_nt: TGTGCCAGCAGCCTAGGCGGAGATTACAATGAGCAGTTCTTC; cdr3_aa: CASSLGGDYNEQFF; v_call: TRBV13; j_call: TRBJ2-1; clone_size: NA; d_call: NA
cdr3_nt: TGTGCCTGGAGTGTACGACGGCTAGCGGGAGGGCTTGGCGAGCAGTACTTC; cdr3_aa: CAWSVRRLAGGLGEQYF; v_call: TRBV30; j_call: TRBJ2-7; clone_size: NA; d_call: TRBD2
cdr3_nt: TGTGCCAGCAGTTCCTGGGACTACAAGCAGTTCTTC; cdr3_aa: CASSSWDYKQFF; v_call: TRBV6-6; j_call: TRBJ2-1; clone_size: NA; d_call: TRBD2
cdr3_nt: TGTGCCAGCAGCTTAACATCGAGCACTGAAGCTTTCTTT; cdr3_aa: CASSLTSSTEAFF; v_call: TRBV7-3; j_call: TRBJ1-1; clone_size: NA; d_call: NA
cdr3_nt: TGTGCCAGCAGCTTAGCGGCAGAGACCCAGTACTTC; cdr3_aa: CASSLAAETQYF; v_call: TRBV11-1; j_call: TRBJ2-5; clone_size: NA; d_call: NA
cdr3_nt: TGTGCCAGCAGCCTGCGAGCGGGAGGGGTGGACAATGAGCAGTTCTTC; cdr3_aa: CASSLRAGGVDNEQFF; v_call: TRBV2; j_call: TRBJ2-1; clone_size: NA; d_call: TRBD2
cdr3_nt: TGTGCCAGCAGCCAAGCTAGCGGGGACGCCTACAATGAGCAGTTCTTC; cdr3_aa: CASSQASGDAYNEQFF; v_call: TRBV14; j_call: TRBJ2-1; clone_size: once; d_call: TRBD2
cdr3_nt: TGTGCCAGCAGCGTAGACGGGACAGGGGTCTACGAGCAGTACTTC; cdr3_aa: CASSVDGTGVYEQYF; v_call: TRBV9; j_call: TRBJ2-7; clone_size: NA; d_call: TRBD1
cdr3_nt: TGTGCCAGCAGTTCACTAGTTACAGATACGCAGTATTTT; cdr3_aa: CASSSLVTDTQYF; v_call: TRBV27; j_call: TRBJ2-3; clone_size: NA; d_call: NA
cdr3_nt: TGTGCCAGCAGTTTGATTACAGGGGCGAACACCGGGGAGCTGTTTTTT; cdr3_aa: CASSLITGANTGELFF; v_call: TRBV27; j_call: TRBJ2-2; clone_size: few; d_call: TRBD1
cdr3_nt: TGCGCCAGTTATGGCGGGAGGAGCACCGGGGAGCTGTTTTTT; cdr3_aa: CASYGGRSTGELFF; v_call: TRBV4-1; j_call: TRBJ2-2; clone_size: NA; d_call: TRBD2
cdr3_nt: TGTGCCAGCAGCCCACTAGCGGGAGAGGACACCGGGGAGCTGTTTTTT; cdr3_aa: CASSPLAGEDTGELFF; v_call: TRBV7-3; j_call: TRBJ2-2; clone_size: NA; d_call: TRBD2
cdr3_nt: TGTGCCAGCAGCCCAAGGACTAGCGGGAGCAATGAGCAGTTCTTC; cdr3_aa: CASSPRTSGSNEQFF; v_call: TRBV6-6; j_call: TRBJ2-1; clone_size: once; d_call: TRBD2
cdr3_nt: TGTGCCAGCAGTGGATTGCTAGCGGGAGCGTACAATGAGCAGTTCTTC; cdr3_aa: CASSGLLAGAYNEQFF; v_call: TRBV25-1; j_call: TRBJ2-1; clone_size: NA; d_call: TRBD2
cdr3_nt: TGTGCCAGCAGCCTCCTATCAGGGGGTAGCACAGATACGCAGTATTTT; cdr3_aa: CASSLLSGGSTDTQYF; v_call: TRBV7-6; j_call: TRBJ2-3; clone_size: NA; d_call: TRBD1
cdr3_nt: TGTGCCAGTAGTATAGAGGCGGGGGCGAGTCAAGAGACCCAGTACTTC; cdr3_aa: CASSIEAGASQETQYF; v_call: TRBV19; j_call: TRBJ2-5; clone_size: NA; d_call: NA
cdr3_nt: TGTGCCAGCAGCTCGGGGGGGTGGAACATTCAGTACTTC; cdr3_aa: CASSSGGWNIQYF; v_call: TRBV27; j_call: TRBJ2-4; clone_size: NA; d_call: TRBD2
cdr3_nt: TGTGCCAGCGGGCTAATGTTTCTGGGACTAGCGAGCTCGAACACCGGGGAGCTGTTTTTT; cdr3_aa: CASGLMFLGLASSNTGELFF; v_call: TRBV2; j_call: TRBJ2-2; clone_size: NA; d_call: TRBD2
cdr3_nt: TGTGCCAGCTCATCGGGACAGGAAGGCTACACCTTC; cdr3_aa: CASSSGQEGYTF; v_call: TRBV18; j_call: TRBJ1-2; clone_size: NA; d_call: TRBD1
cdr3_nt: TGTGCCAGCAGGCTCGGAACAGCGAACACCGGGGAGCTGTTTTTT; cdr3_aa: CASRLGTANTGELFF; v_call: TRBV28; j_call: TRBJ2-2; clone_size: NA; d_call: NA
cdr3_nt: TGTGCCAGCAGTGAAAGGGGGTGGGACACTGAAGCTTTCTTT; cdr3_aa: CASSERGWDTEAFF; v_call: TRBV6-1; j_call: TRBJ1-1; clone_size: few; d_call: NA
cdr3_nt: TGTGCCAGCAGTGAAGTCAGGGCGGGGGGCTACACCTTC; cdr3_aa: CASSEVRAGGYTF; v_call: TRBV2; j_call: TRBJ1-2; clone_size: few; d_call: NA
cdr3_nt: TGTGCCAGCAGCCTAGTAATAGCGGGAGGGAGGGAGACCCAGTACTTC; cdr3_aa: CASSLVIAGGRETQYF; v_call: TRBV7-8; j_call: TRBJ2-5; clone_size: NA; d_call: TRBD2
cdr3_nt: TGTGCCAGCAGCTTGGTTGGCGGGAGGAACACCGGGGAGCTGTTTTTT; cdr3_aa: CASSLVGGRNTGELFF; v_call: TRBV5-6; j_call: TRBJ2-2; clone_size: NA; d_call: TRBD2
cdr3_nt: TGTGCCAGCAGCGTACGGGGGGCTAGCGGGCGCTACGAGCAGTACTTC; cdr3_aa: CASSVRGASGRYEQYF; v_call: TRBV9; j_call: TRBJ2-7; clone_size: NA; d_call: TRBD2
cdr3_nt: TGTGCCAGCAGTATACTAGGCATTCAGTACTTC; cdr3_aa: CASSILGIQYF; v_call: TRBV28; j_call: TRBJ2-4; clone_size: NA; d_call: NA
cdr3_nt: TGTGCCAGCAACCGGGACAGGAGCTCCTACGAGCAGTACTTC; cdr3_aa: CASNRDRSSYEQYF; v_call: TRBV2; j_call: TRBJ2-7; clone_size: NA; d_call: TRBD1
cdr3_nt: TGTGCCAGCAGCCAAGATTACGGGAGGCGGAACGAGCAGTACTTC; cdr3_aa: CASSQDYGRRNEQYF; v_call: TRBV14; j_call: TRBJ2-7; clone_size: NA; d_call: TRBD2
cdr3_nt: TGCGCCAGCAGCCAAGAGAGGCGGGGGACTGGAAACACCATATATTTT; cdr3_aa: CASSQERRGTGNTIYF; v_call: TRBV4-1; j_call: TRBJ1-3; clone_size: NA; d_call: NA
cdr3_nt: TGCGCCAGCAGCTTGGGTGGGACAGGGGACGAGCAGTACTTC; cdr3_aa: CASSLGGTGDEQYF; v_call: TRBV5-1; j_call: TRBJ2-7; clone_size: NA; d_call: TRBD1
cdr3_nt: TGTGCCAGCAGCCTCCCTAGCGCGCTAGCCAAAAACATTCAGTACTTC; cdr3_aa: CASSLPSALAKNIQYF; v_call: TRBV7-8; j_call: TRBJ2-4; clone_size: NA; d_call: NA